This T cell receptor beta chain was captured by sequencing in a study of blood T cell repertoires in COVID-19. Across the study: Samples representing acute and convalescent COVID-19 were sourced from the United States, Italy and Spain. T cells, B-cell-depleted T cells, or PBMCs provided the cDNA or gDNA that served as material.

Original handling: Estimates of nucleated cell counts were drawn from the amplification of reference gene primers. Clones were read by immunoSEQ multiplex PCR, and TCRdb kept only the in-frame ones, dropping some. That table is the source of V, J and clone size, and D and trimming were worked out from the DNA. The top ten hold 2.5% to 3% of the sample, which has about 48,000 clones, approximately 86% seen once. The CDR3 is 13 amino acids. Deletions cut 5 bases from V and 11 bases from J, with 18 bases between. CDR1 and CDR2 (germline): MNHEY, SMNVEV (reference sequence). This chain uses TRBV27 with TRBJ1-1, with D unclear. The clonotype originates from an elderly woman with acute or convalescent COVID-19. The specimen was peripheral blood. This CDR3 is CASSVFGRDEAFF. The CDR3 DNA reads as TGTGCCAGCAGTGTATTCGGGAGAGACGAGGCTTTCTTT.